This TCR beta chain derives from a study of T-cell memory formation after mild COVID-19 (dated by TCRdb to the early 2020s). In terms of the full investigation: Most TCR sequence clusters were specific to one of the two donors. Longitudinal TCRalpha and TCRbeta repertoire sequencing tracked T-cell clones expanding and contracting after mild COVID-19 in two donors. Two young, previously healthy adult volunteers, one female and one male, were included in the cohort. Summary of the overall study and its limitations: Whether the second-wave clones peaking on day 37 were SARS-CoV-2 specific was not confirmed. The study included only a couple of mild cases, and larger cohorts that include severe cases with pre-infection samples were judged to be necessary. Some responding clones were detected in pre-infection memory, which suggested that pre-existing cross-reactive memory T cells had joined the SARS-CoV-2 response. Contracting CD4+ clones turned up mainly in the CM and EM memory subsets, whereas EMRA was where CD8+ clones were enriched. Clones contracting from day 15 to 85 had balanced CD4/CD8 phenotypes, while a second wave expanding from day 15 to 37 was biased towards CD4+.

V and J are truncated by 6 bases and 7 bases respectively, leaving an intervening sequence of 21 bases. CDR1 and CDR2, per the germline V gene, are MGHRA and YSYEKL. The CDR3 measures 15 amino acids from cysteine to phenylalanine. Of the read, only the CDR3 DNA is kept; its 45 bases are in frame from base 1. Ficoll-Paque density gradient centrifugation was used to isolate PBMCs. Details on this clonotype: It lacks a known antigen. It has no much larger one-base neighbor in the sample; base qualities were not kept.

Instrument on record: Illumina NovaSeq 6000. TCRalpha and TCRbeta cDNA libraries were constructed by 5'RACE with constant-segment primers, with sample barcodes and unique molecular identifiers being introduced. RNA was extracted from every sample with Trizol reagent. Libraries were amplified in two PCR steps, with a second sample barcode and Illumina TruSeq adapters added in the second step. Sequencing of the libraries was done on an Illumina NovaSeq, producing 2 x 150 bp paired-end reads. As for the original processing: Reads were demultiplexed and collapsed into UMI-guided consensus sequences with migec v1.2.7. Using mixcr v2.1.11, the UMI consensuses were aligned to TRA and TRB V and J templates and assembled into clonotypes. Expanded or contracted clonotypes were those called significant by both edgeR and NoisET, with noise models trained on biological replicates. For edgeR calls, the cutoffs were a false discovery rate-adjusted p below 0.01 and a log2 fold-change threshold of 1. As an exploratory analysis of dynamics, max-normalized trajectories of the 1000 most abundant clonotypes were examined with PCA combined with hierarchical clustering. Separately sequenced CD4+ and CD8+ repertoires were used to assign a CD4 or CD8 phenotype to each responding clone. TCRdb trimmed the raw reads at Q25, called clones with MiXCR and kept productive beta chains. Each CDR3 protein appears once, grouped with its most common genes and DNA. For this entry, the V and J calls and clone size follow TCRdb and not the study's own pipeline. For this sample the table gives 350,000 or so distinct CDR3 sequences, of which around 21% were detected only once. The ten largest make up roughly an eighth of the sample.

This receptor was identified in an adult woman who had mild COVID-19 (a few samples of this study predate the infection). The sample titles of this study are shuffled in the database, so cell type and time point are left out; the donor was told from shared clones. Sequences were obtained from PBMCs or a T cell subset sorted from them (not recorded which). Recombination linked TRBV4-1 to TRBJ2-5; a tentative D call is TRBD1 (8 bases match). The base sequence is TGCGCCAGCAGGTTCTCGGGACAGGCGGGGGTGACCCAGTACTTC. Its protein reads: CASRFSGQAGVTQYF.